This TCR beta chain is drawn from a study of CXCR3-negative and CXCR3-positive naive CD8 T cells. This CDR3 contains 14 residues. The TRB cDNA libraries were prepared by 5' RACE with UMI labels. TCRdb reprocessed the 5' RACE reads; each CDR3 protein has one entry and no DNA is given. The specimen's table records 90,000 to 95,000 distinct CDR3 sequences. The sequence was collected from a human donor in good health. Some clones in this sample may be carry-over from other donors' samples. V is TRBV12-3 or TRBV12-4 and J is TRBJ1-3; TCRdb's assignment of TRBD1 cannot be checked, as there is no DNA. The specimen was naive CXCR3- CD8+ T cells from blood. Subset: CD45RO-CCR7+CD27+CD95- naive CD8+ T cells lacking CXCR3 (TNR3-). The chain's CDR3 is CASSLGGTGNTIYF.